This T cell receptor (beta chain) was retrieved from a study of shared clonotypes between healthy human individuals (dated by TCRdb to about 2020). Some background on the complete study: Two women and a few men aged 18 to 49 years were included in the cohort. Leukapheresis yielded between about 0.9 and 8.9 billion PBMCs per donor. For each donor, three plates each were used for CD4 naive and CD4 memory, two plates were used for CD8 naive, and one plate was used for CD8 memory. To estimate repertoire size and how much clonotypes are shared between individuals, the study performed deep sequencing of blood TCR repertoires from a few healthy adults. Libraries were prepared and TCR repertoires were sequenced by different laboratories using diverse techniques, in order to increase sequencing depth and limit assay-specific biases. Study-wide findings and limitations: Based on pairwise subsampling, the degree of clonotype sharing among donors was expected to be affected by sequencing depth. Only blood was sampled, and tissue TCR repertoires likely differ from those in blood. Compared with non-shared clonotypes, clonotypes shared by all four sorted-subset donors had higher generation probabilities. The genetic and exposure-history diversity represented was limited by the small number of donors. Incomplete sequencing was indicated by rarefaction of sorted-subset datasets, despite the large sequencing depth. Larger estimated clonotype richness was generally found for naive subsets than for memory subsets. Sharing across four donors was observed for about 5% of naive CD4, under 4% of naive CD8, over 2% of memory CD4, and around 0.44% of memory CD8 clonotypes.

Turning to this clone: Its specific antigen is unknown. No base quality information exists; no much larger clone differs at one position.

The donors were healthy, HIV-negative adults who had no recently reported acute infections or vaccinations. All donors were Caucasian adults living in Nashville, Tennessee, USA. CD4+ T cells were enriched by magnetic negative selection; naive cells were then positively selected on CD45RA, and the negative fraction formed the memory subset. After blood collection by leukapheresis, PBMCs were isolated using Ficoll-Histopaque density gradient centrifugation and then cryopreserved in the vapor phase of liquid nitrogen. Analytical flow cytometry was used to check the purity and quantity of every magnetically sorted T cell population. From each sorted fraction, genomic DNA was isolated and quantified by UV absorbance on a Nanodrop 2000c. Trimming takes 3 bases off V and 5 bases off J; junction bases not matched to a gene: 10. In the germline V gene, CDR1 corresponds to SGDLS and CDR2 to YYNGEE. The CDR3, cysteine through phenylalanine, is 15 amino acids long. Only CDR3 DNA remains: 45 bases, in frame from the first base.

TCR CDR3 regions were amplified from genomic DNA by multiplex PCR using the deep immunoSEQ assay. Extracted genomic DNA from each cell subset was distributed evenly across all wells of several immunoSEQ 96-well plates, and each plate was treated as a replicate. For sorted subsets, 150 to 250 ng genomic DNA, equal to some 28,000 T cell genomes, was loaded into each replicate PCR. Purified libraries were measured with a Qubit 3.0 fluorometer, size-checked on a Bioanalyzer 2100, and measured again with the KAPA Library Quantification kit. Every immunoSEQ 96-well plate was sequenced on a separate single-read 150-cycle Illumina NextSeq 550 flow cell. From the authors' description of their analysis: Because only junctional sequences without quality scores were contained in the immunoSEQ output, filtering matching that applied to full-length reads could not be performed. To assign V/J genes and CDR3, sequences were annotated using PyIR, a Python wrapper for IgBLAST v1.9, with IMGT germline references. Reads with weak V/J assignments (E-value above 1e-6), missing CDR3, stop codons, out-of-frame junctions, or ambiguous translated residues were removed. V3J clonotypes were defined by identical inferred V gene, J gene, and CDR3 amino acid sequence. The percentage overlap between two repertoires was calculated by dividing the number of shared unique clonotypes by the size of the smaller repertoire. Three approaches were used to assess repertoire richness: RTK rarefaction, the Chao1 estimator, and Recon v2.1 estimates of unobserved clonotypes. Generation probabilities for all TCRbeta clonotypes obtained by the gDNA method from a few donors were computed using OLGA. Imported from immuneACCESS, the table was reduced by TCRdb to in-frame sequences with V and J called. These copies leave out some clones; in studies compared against another copy, an unresolved V gene accounts for under half, and the cause of the remainder is not known. D and trimming were read from the DNA, whereas the V and J calls and clone size are those reported in that table. In this sample the table shows over a million clones, 95% to 97% of which occur a single time. The top ten hold 0.95% to 1.5% of the sample.

Rearrangement joined TRBV9 to TRBJ2-5; 7 middle bases align to TRBD2. The source of this sequence is a man aged 25-40 years in good health. Source material: naive CD4+ T cells sorted from blood. Explained via the paper, the cell subset or site label denotes: CD45RA+ positively selected. The base sequence is TGTGCCAGCAGCGCCTTGGGTTCCGGGAGGGAGACCCAGTACTTC. This yields the protein CASSALGSGRETQYF.